The TCR beta chain under discussion was sequenced for a study of cytotoxic CD8 clonotypes in ibrutinib-treated CLL. Overall study: It was after a median roughly eleven months of treatment, range 6 to 36, that response samples were taken.

This clone was observed a handful of times. Sequencing was performed with immunoSEQ multiplex PCR; in TCRdb, only in-frame clones are kept and a portion is missing. Here the sample spans hundreds of thousands of clones, 70% being singletons. V lost 1 base and J lost 2, with 13 bases in between. Germline loops: CDR1 SGHDT, CDR2 YYEEEE. CDR3 length: 15 amino acids. Sequenced here: PBMCs, sampled after 24 months of ibrutinib treatment. The TCR comes from a human donor with chronic lymphocytic leukemia. The chain joins TRBV5-6 to TRBJ2-7, with no clear D. CDR3 region: CASSLFGPDAYEQYF. Here the CDR3 DNA reads TGTGCCAGCAGCTTGTTCGGTCCGGACGCCTACGAGCAGTACTTC.